The next 27 T cell receptor beta chains were all read from a single sample in a study of CD8+CD57+ T cells in acquired aplastic anemia. Genomic DNA was employed as the template in profiling TCR beta VDJ and CDR3. TCRdb used MiXCR to reprocess the reads, holding one entry per CDR3 protein. The sample has 110,000 or so distinct CDR3 sequences, 40% to 60% seen once. What was sequenced was sorted CD4+, CD8+, or CD8+CD57+ T cells (not recorded which) from PBMCs. The receptors were gathered from a human donor in good health, serving as a control.

The chain joins TRBV5-1 to TRBJ1-6; D is undetermined. The CDR3 sequence is 15 residues long. The germline V and J ends were trimmed by 4 bases and 9 bases, with 17 bases remaining between them. From germline, CDR1 is SGHRS and CDR2 YFSETQ. The CDR3 nucleotides read TGCGCCAGCAGCCCTCTGGCGGATGGAATTTCACCCCTCCACTTT. Its translation: CASSPLADGISPLHF.

The table lists this clonotype with many counts. This chain connects TRBV12-3 or TRBV12-4 to TRBJ1-2, with D tentatively TRBD1 (5 bases). CDR3 length equals 15 residues. V lost 3 bases, J lost 0 bases, and 11 bases lay in between. The DNA of the CDR3 is TGTGCCAGCAGTTTGGGGGGATTGGCTAACTATGGCTACACCTTC. This sequence encodes CASSLGGLANYGYTF.

V and J are TRBV9 and TRBJ2-3, with TRBD2 identical over 9 bases. V gave up 0 bases and J gave up 3 bases; unmatched junction bases: 2. The CDR3 contains 15 residues. In germline, CDR1 is SGDLS, CDR2 YYNGEE. CDR3 coding DNA: TGTGCCAGCAGCGTAGGCGGGGGGGCGACAGATACGCAGTATTTT. This translates into CASSVGGGATDTQYF.

The V and J genes are TRBV15 and TRBJ2-1; D is unclear. Trimming removed 0 bases at V and 4 bases at J, with 7 bases between. This CDR3 region has 14 residues. CDR1 and CDR2 from the germline V gene are LNHNV and YYDKDF (reference sequence). CDR3 loop: CATSRDWNYNEQFF. CDR3 DNA sequence: TGTGCCACCAGCAGAGATTGGAATTACAATGAGCAGTTCTTC.

The chain is built from TRBV6-2 or TRBV6-3 and TRBJ1-1; TRBD1 is a possible D gene (5 bases). The germline CDR1 and CDR2 sequences are MNHEY and SVGEGT. V lost 0 bases and J 1 base, leaving 15 bases between the germline ends. This CDR3 has 17 residues. The DNA for the CDR3 is TGTGCCAGCAGTTACTCGGCTCAACGGGGGGGGAACACTGAAGCTTTCTTT. Encoded protein: CASSYSAQRGGNTEAFF.

CDR3 in amino acids: CASSLNGATNTEAFF. The CDR3 nucleotides are TGTGCCAGCAGCCTAAACGGGGCGACGAACACTGAAGCTTTCTTT. The chain is built from TRBV7-6 and TRBJ1-1, with a tentative D call TRBD1 (5 bases). Germline CDR1 and CDR2: SGHVS and FNYEAQ. This CDR3 spans 15 amino acids. Deletions cut 5 bases from V and 1 base from J, with 14 bases between.

This clonotype was detected once. The chain recombines TRBV19 with TRBJ1-5; the D gene is possibly TRBD1 (6 bases). V was pared by 4 bases and J by 5 bases, with 9 bases between. The CDR3 is made up of 13 amino acids. Germline V gives CDR1 LNHDA, CDR2 SQIVND (reference sequence). DNA for the CDR3: TGTGCCAGTAGTAAACAGGGATATCAGCCCCAGCATTTT. This translates into CASSKQGYQPQHF.

V usage is TRBV7-9 and J usage is TRBJ1-1; 7 bases are shared with TRBD1. CDR1 SEHNR and CDR2 FQNEAQ come from the germline V gene (reference sequence). Losses at the gene ends were 5 bases for V and 4 bases for J; bases not matched to a gene: 4. This CDR3 has 13 residues. CDR3 sequence: CASSADRSTEAFF. The CDR3 region has the DNA TGTGCCAGCAGCGCGGACAGGTCCACTGAAGCTTTCTTT.

The table lists this clonotype with a few counts. The V call is TRBV19, the J call TRBJ1-1, with D uncertain. This CDR3 comprises 14 residues. Germline lookup yields CDR1 LNHDA and CDR2 SQIVND (reference sequence). V shed 3 bases and J shed 5 bases, with 13 bases lying between them. CDR3 region: CASSMAEGWTEAFF. The CDR3 nucleotides read TGTGCCAGTAGTATGGCAGAGGGCTGGACTGAAGCTTTCTTT.

This clonotype appeared once. CDR3 bases: TGCAGCGTTGAGGGCAGGGTTGACGGCTACACCTTC. Its protein is CSVEGRVDGYTF. The chain recombines TRBV29-1 with TRBJ1-2; TRBD1 is a possible D gene (5 bases). V was trimmed by 3 bases and J by 8 bases, leaving 13 bases between them. This CDR3 has 12 residues. In germline, CDR1 is SQVTM, CDR2 ANQGSEA.

In regard to this clonotype: Because the CDR3 is missing its conserved closing phenylalanine or tryptophan, this is likely a read error. The limits of the CDR3 on the DNA are not certain, so only TCRdb's listed CDR3 is given. The V call is TRBV2, the J call TRBJ1-4; TRBD1, the table's D call, lacks a check against the DNA. Germline lookup yields CDR1 SNHLY and CDR2 FYNNEI. The CDR3 spans 8 residues, counting both ends. This CDR3 reads CASMVTGG.

Regarding this clonotype: In this CDR3 the conserved last residue, phenylalanine or tryptophan, is missing, so a read error is likely. The chain joins TRBV18 to TRBJ1-6; D unclear. CDR1 and CDR2 from the germline V gene are KGHSH and LQKENI. Trimming stripped 0 bases from V and 3 bases from J, with 21 bases between. The CDR3 loop spans 20 amino acids. The DNA of the CDR3 is TGTGCCAGCTCACCACCGGATCGGGTTAGGTACGGGTACTATAATTCACCCCTCCACCTT. Its translation is CASSPPDRVRYGYYNSPLHL.

This sequence joins TRBV7-9 and TRBJ2-7; D possibly corresponds to TRBD2 (5 bases). Germline V gives CDR1 SEHNR, CDR2 FQNEAQ (reference sequence). Between the trimmed V and J ends, which lost 5 bases and 2 bases, there was a span of 13 bases. There are 14 residues in the CDR3. CDR3 in amino acids: CASSAGLTAYEQYV. CDR3 DNA sequence: TGTGCCAGCAGCGCCGGACTGACCGCCTACGAGCAGTACGTC.

The chain recombines TRBV25-1 with TRBJ2-7; 15 bases align to TRBD2. V trimming: 8 bases; J trimming: 7 bases; junction bases outside the gene matches: 9. This CDR3 is built from 15 residues. CDR1 MGHDK and CDR2 SYGVNS come from the germline V gene. The CDR3 coding sequence is TGTGCCAGCGTCAGGACTAGCGGGGGGGCGTATGAGCAGTACTTC. It specifies CASVRTSGGAYEQYF.

J is TRBJ1-2 and V is TRBV7-3, with D maybe TRBD1 (6 bases). The germline V and J ends were trimmed by 6 bases and 3 bases, with 11 bases remaining between them. The germline V gene encodes CDR1 SGHTA and CDR2 FQGTGA. The CDR3 covers 13 residues. CDR3: CASSARTDYGYTF. In nucleotides, the CDR3 is TGTGCCAGCAGTGCCCGGACAGACTATGGCTACACCTTC.

This chain links TRBV10-2 with TRBJ2-3; 9 bases agree with TRBD1. Germline V lookup: CDR1 WSHSY, CDR2 SAAADI. The CDR3 has 15 residues. Trimming took 5 bases from V and 3 from J; bases not matched to a gene: 6. The CDR3 protein is CASSYRTGETDTQYF. The CDR3 DNA follows: TGCGCCAGCAGTTATAGGACAGGGGAAACAGATACGCAGTATTTT.

The chain employs TRBV7-9 and TRBJ2-3, with D uncertain. This CDR3 has 14 residues. Trimming stripped 1 base from V and 2 bases from J, with 7 bases between. CDR1 and CDR2 (germline): SEHNR, FQNEAQ (reference sequence). CDR3 sequence: CASSLDATTDTQYF. DNA of the CDR3: TGTGCCAGCAGCTTAGATGCCACCACAGATACGCAGTATTTT.

The chain employs TRBV6-5 and TRBJ1-6; D unclear. Germline V gene lookup returns CDR1 MNHEY and CDR2 SVGAGI. The CDR3 sequence is 12 residues long. The V and J ends lost 4 bases and 10 bases respectively, with 8 bases between them. CDR3 coding DNA: TGTGCCAGCAGTTTCTCTAGATCACCCCTCCACTTT. Translating gives CASSFSRSPLHF.

The rearrangement joins TRBV7-8 to TRBJ1-2; maybe TRBD1 (6 bases). V was cut by 3 bases and J by 4 bases, with 15 bases left in between. This CDR3 is built from 15 residues. Germline CDR1 and CDR2: SGHVS and FQNEAQ. The chain's CDR3 is CASSFGGAGIYGYTF. The CDR3 nucleotides are TGTGCCAGCAGCTTCGGGGGGGCAGGGATCTATGGCTACACCTTC.

The chain has TRBV2 and TRBJ2-5, with a weak D call TRBD1 (6 bases). Deletions cut 4 bases from V and 1 base from J, with 13 bases between. Germline V gene sequence: CDR1 SNHLY, CDR2 FYNNEI. This CDR3 has 15 amino acids. CDR3 sequence reads: CASSVGDTIQETQYF. The CDR3 bases are TGTGCCAGCAGTGTAGGGGACACTATCCAAGAGACCCAGTACTTC.

Points on this clonotype: The germline gene is not matched at one end of the junction; a read error may be the cause. This chain connects TRBV6-1 to TRBJ1-1; D call uncertain. Germline assignment: CDR1 MNHNS and CDR2 SASEGT. The CDR3 has 13 residues. CDR3 nucleotides: TGTGCCACCGAAGGTCGCGAGAACACTGAAGCTCTCTTT. It specifies CATEGRENTEALF.

The gene calls are TRBV19 and TRBJ1-3; a possible D gene is TRBD1 (5 bases). V lost 6 bases, J lost 1 base, and 13 bases lay in between. In germline, CDR1 is LNHDA, CDR2 SQIVND (reference sequence). The CDR3 extends over 15 amino acids. CDR3 sequence reads: CASSTSGGSGNTIYF. Written as DNA, the CDR3 is TGTGCCAGTAGCACGAGCGGGGGGTCTGGAAACACCATATATTTT.

J is TRBJ1-1 and V is TRBV19; no clear D. V gave up 6 bases and J gave up 4 bases, with 15 bases separating them. Germline-derived CDR1 and CDR2 are LNHDA and SQIVND (reference sequence). The CDR3 covers 14 residues. The CDR3 reads CASSVGRVGTEAFF. The DNA of the CDR3 is TGTGCCAGTAGCGTAGGGAGGGTTGGCACTGAAGCTTTCTTT.

The gene calls are TRBV29-1 and TRBJ2-7; D is perhaps TRBD2 (6 bases). Deletions cut 4 bases from V and 1 base from J, with 8 bases between. There are 12 residues in the CDR3. The germline V gene encodes CDR1 SQVTM and CDR2 ANQGSEA. The CDR3 region is CSVGGGSYEQYF. DNA for the CDR3: TGCAGCGTTGGGGGAGGATCCTACGAGCAGTACTTC.

The J gene is TRBJ1-2, the V gene TRBV13; 10 bases agree with TRBD1. CDR3 size: 16 residues. Unmatched junction bases numbered 7, after V lost 2 bases and J lost 4 bases. CDR1 PRHDT and CDR2 FYEKMQ come from the germline V gene (reference sequence). The CDR3 protein is CASSLITGTGVYGYTF. The CDR3 DNA sequence: TGTGCCAGCAGCTTAATAACCGGGACAGGGGTCTATGGCTACACCTTC.

The rearrangement uses TRBV4-3 and TRBJ2-7, with 10 bases lining up with TRBD1. CDR3 size: 15 residues. In germline, CDR1 is LGHNA, CDR2 YSLEER. V shed 4 bases and J 3 bases; nucleotides not matched to a gene: 6. CDR3 sequence: CASSLTGTGDYEQYF. CDR3 DNA sequence: TGCGCCAGCAGCCTGACCGGGACAGGGGACTACGAGCAGTACTTC.

The chain links TRBV6-1 to TRBJ1-2; 7 nucleotides match TRBD1. The CDR3 is 14 residues long. The germline V gene has CDR1 MNHNS and CDR2 SASEGT. V gave up 5 bases and J gave up 6 bases; unmatched junction bases: 9. The CDR3 loop is CASSLTTGINGYTF. In DNA form, the CDR3 reads TGTGCCAGCAGTCTCACGACAGGGATAAATGGCTACACCTTC.